This TCR beta chain was recorded in a study of OX40 agonist ivuxolimab in advanced cancers. Study at large: At doses from 0.01 to 10 mg/kg, patients were given intravenous ivuxolimab every 2 weeks.

As concerns this clone: Its antigen is as yet unknown.

The study, taken as a whole, reports: Still undetermined is the antigen specificity of the expanded peripheral T cells. Part of the nonresponder group also had normalized T-cell clonal expansion that was low.

Germline CDR1 is SGHAT and CDR2 is FQNNGV. V shed 5 bases and J 2 bases; nucleotides not matched to a gene: 16. The CDR3 contains 18 residues. TCRdb's copy holds only in-frame clones and misses some; the assay was immunoSEQ multiplex PCR. The sample carries approximately 84,000 clones, roughly nine tenths recorded once. The receptor was isolated from an adult with an advanced solid tumor such as melanoma, head and neck, liver or kidney cancer. V is TRBV11-2 and J is TRBJ2-7, with 9 bases that match TRBD2. Specimen: CD4+ or CD8+ T cells sorted from blood, collected in a trial of the OX40 agonist ivuxolimab. The CDR3 coding sequence is TGTGCCAGCAGCACGCCGGACAGCGGGAGGTATCGACCCTACGAGCAGTACTTC. Its translation is CASSTPDSGRYRPYEQYF.